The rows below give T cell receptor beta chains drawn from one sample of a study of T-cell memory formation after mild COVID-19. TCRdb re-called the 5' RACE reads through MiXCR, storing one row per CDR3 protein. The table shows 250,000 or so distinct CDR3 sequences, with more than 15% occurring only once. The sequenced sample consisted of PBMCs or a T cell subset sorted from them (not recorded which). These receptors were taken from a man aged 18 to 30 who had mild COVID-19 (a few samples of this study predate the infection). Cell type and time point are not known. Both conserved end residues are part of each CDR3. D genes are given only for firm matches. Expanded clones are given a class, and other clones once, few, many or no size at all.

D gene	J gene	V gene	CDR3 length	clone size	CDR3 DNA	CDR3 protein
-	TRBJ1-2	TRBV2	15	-	TGTGCCAGCAACAGCGTCCGGGGGCTCGTCTATGGCTACACCTTC	CASNSVRGLVYGYTF
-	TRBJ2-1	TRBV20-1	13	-	TGCAGTGCTAGAGATCCGGCGAGGGGTGAGCAGTTCTTC	CSARDPARGEQFF
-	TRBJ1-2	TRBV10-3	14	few	TGTGCCATCAGTGAGCCGGGAGAAAACTATGGCTACACCTTC	CAISEPGENYGYTF
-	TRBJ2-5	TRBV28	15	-	TGTGCCAGCAGTTTACTCCAAGCGATACAAGAGACCCAGTACTTC	CASSLLQAIQETQYF
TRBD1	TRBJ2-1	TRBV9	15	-	TGTGCCAGCAGCGCCGGGACAGGGGGTATTGATGAGCAGTTCTTC	CASSAGTGGIDEQFF
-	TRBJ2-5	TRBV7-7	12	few	TGTGCTAGCGGCACCCTCCAGGAGACCCAGTACTTC	CASGTLQETQYF
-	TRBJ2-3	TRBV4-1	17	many	TGCGCCAGCAGCCAAGATCCCCTCGAGGGCCGCACAGATACGCAGTATTTT	CASSQDPLEGRTDTQYF
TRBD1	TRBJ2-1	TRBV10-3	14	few	TGTGCCACCGGGGACAGGGGGCCCCCTAATGAGCAGTTCTTC	CATGDRGPPNEQFF
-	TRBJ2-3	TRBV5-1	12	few	TGCGCCAGCGCCAACCCAGATGATACGCAGTATTTT	CASANPDDTQYF
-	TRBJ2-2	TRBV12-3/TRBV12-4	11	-	TGTGCCATAAGGGAGGCCGGGGAGCTGTTTTTT	CAIREAGELFF
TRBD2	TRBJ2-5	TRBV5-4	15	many	TGTGCCAGCAGCTTACCTAGCGGGATTCAAGAGACCCAGTACTTC	CASSLPSGIQETQYF
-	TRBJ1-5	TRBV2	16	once	TGTGCCAGCAGTCCCCCCGGTAGAGGGGGCAATCAGCCCCAGCATTTT	CASSPPGRGGNQPQHF
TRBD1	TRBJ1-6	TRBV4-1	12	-	TGCGCCAGCAGCCAACCACAGGGGGAACTCCACTTT	CASSQPQGELHF
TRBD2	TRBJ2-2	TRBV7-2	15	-	TGTGCCAGCAGCTTAGTCCCTCTAGCGGTCGGGGAGCTGTTTTTT	CASSLVPLAVGELFF
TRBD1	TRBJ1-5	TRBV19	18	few	TGTGCCAGTAGGGGACAGGGGGCAGTGACGGGAAGCAATCAGCCCCAGCATTTT	CASRGQGAVTGSNQPQHF
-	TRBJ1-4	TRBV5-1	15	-	TGCGCCAGCAGCTATCAGGGGATTGGCAATGAAAAACTGTTTTTT	CASSYQGIGNEKLFF
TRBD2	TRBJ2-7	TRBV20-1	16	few	TGCAGTGCTCCCGGACTAGCGGGGGGGTTAGACTACGAGCAGTACTTC	CSAPGLAGGLDYEQYF